Below, 18 T cell receptor beta chains from the same sample are listed, as sequenced in a study of blood T cell repertoires in COVID-19. Sequenced by immunoSEQ multiplex PCR; TCRdb stores in-frame clones only, minus some. The sample consists of about 150,000 clones, about three quarters of them appearing once. Sequenced material: peripheral blood. The receptor source for this set is a man older than 75 with acute or convalescent COVID-19.

V usage is TRBV2 and J usage is TRBJ1-5; D call uncertain. Germline lookup yields CDR1 SNHLY and CDR2 FYNNEI. This CDR3 has 15 amino acids. V was clipped by 6 bases and J by 6 bases, with 18 bases between them. CDR3 amino acids: CASSATSGSGQPQHF. The DNA of the CDR3 is TGTGCCAGCAGCGCCACCTCGGGGTCCGGTCAGCCCCAGCATTTT.

The gene calls are TRBV6-6 and TRBJ2-3; 10 bases map to TRBD2. Germline CDR1 reads MNHNY; CDR2 reads SVGAGI (reference sequence). V trimming: 7 bases; J trimming: 2 bases; junction bases outside the gene matches: 9. The length of the CDR3 is 16 residues. In DNA form, the CDR3 reads TGTGCCAGCAAGTCTAGCGGGGGAGCAATCACAGATACGCAGTATTTT. Encoded protein: CASKSSGGAITDTQYF.

The V and J genes are TRBV6-6 and TRBJ1-2; D is possibly TRBD1 (6 bases). Trimming cost V 0 bases and J 5 bases, with 16 bases left between them. The germline V gene has CDR1 MNHNY and CDR2 SVGAGI (reference sequence). The CDR3 sequence is 16 residues long. CDR3 residues: CASSYSRQGLGYGYTF. CDR3 nucleotides: TGTGCCAGCAGTTACTCGAGGCAGGGGCTGGGGTATGGCTACACCTTC.

This chain joins TRBV12-5 and TRBJ1-2, with 11 nucleotides matching TRBD1. Germline V gene lookup returns CDR1 LGHNT and CDR2 FRNRAP. CDR3 length: 15 amino acids. The CDR3 DNA reads TGTGCGACTAGTACGGGGACAGGGGGTGACTATGGCTACACCTTC. As protein: CATSTGTGGDYGYTF.

A single count supports this clone. The V gene is TRBV6-5, the J gene TRBJ2-5, with a weak D call TRBD2 (5 bases). The CDR3 loop spans 12 amino acids. Trimming left V 5 bases short and J 3 bases short, with 7 bases between. The V gene's germline CDR1 is MNHEY and CDR2 SVGAGI. DNA for the CDR3: TGTGCCAGCAGTCCCGGGAAAGAGACCCAGTACTTC. Translated: CASSPGKETQYF.

This chain uses TRBV7-6 with TRBJ2-7, with 9 bases fitting TRBD2. Germline V gene lookup returns CDR1 SGHVS and CDR2 FNYEAQ. The CDR3 is made up of 15 amino acids. The V and J ends lost 6 bases and 5 bases, in that order; junction bases with no gene match: 11. CDR3 in DNA: TGTGCCAGCAGTGGCGGGACTAGCTTATACGACGAGCAGTACTTC. Encoded protein: CASSGGTSLYDEQYF.

This clone was detected many times. V is TRBV15 and J is TRBJ1-2, with TRBD1 matching 7 bases. Germline V gene data show CDR1 as LNHNV and CDR2 as YYDKDF (reference sequence). The trim removed 3 bases at V and 8 bases at J, leaving 9 bases unmatched. This CDR3 spans 14 amino acids. CDR3 DNA sequence: TGTGCCACCAGCAGCCGCCTTACAGGGGACGGCTACACCTTC. Translated, it gives CATSSRLTGDGYTF.

This rearrangement joins TRBV7-8 to TRBJ2-2; TRBD2 might be the D (5 bases). CDR1 and CDR2 (germline): SGHVS, FQNEAQ. The CDR3 loop spans 13 amino acids. Trimming cost V 4 bases and J 5 bases, with 8 bases left between them. The CDR3 coding sequence is TGTGCCAGCAGCTGGACTGCTACCGGGGAGCTGTTTTTT. Translated: CASSWTATGELFF.

This clone has a handful of counts. V gene TRBV19 combines with J gene TRBJ1-3; perhaps TRBD1 as D (5 bases). The ends were cut back, 5 bases at V and 0 bases at J, with 11 bases in the middle. Germline V lookup: CDR1 LNHDA, CDR2 SQIVND (reference sequence). This CDR3 has 15 residues. Here the CDR3 reads CASSVGAGSGNTIYF. The CDR3 DNA follows: TGTGCCAGTAGTGTTGGGGCCGGCTCTGGAAACACCATATATTTT.

This clone was observed a single time. The chain carries TRBV6-5 and TRBJ1-5; D gene unclear. Between the trimmed V and J ends, which lost 7 bases and 6 bases, there was a span of 16 bases. The germline V gene encodes CDR1 MNHEY and CDR2 SVGAGI. The CDR3 contains 14 residues. CDR3 residues: CASMEAQRSQPQHF. CDR3 DNA: TGTGCCAGCATGGAGGCCCAGAGAAGTCAGCCCCAGCATTTT.

V and J are TRBV27 and TRBJ2-5; D gene ambiguous. This CDR3 is 12 amino acids long. CDR1 and CDR2 from the germline V gene are MNHEY and SMNVEV (reference sequence). V gave up 3 bases and J gave up 5 bases, with 7 bases separating them. This CDR3 is CASSFARETQYF. The CDR3 coding sequence is TGTGCCAGCAGTTTCGCCAGGGAGACCCAGTACTTC.

This clone has ten or more counts. A junction end diverges from the germline sequence, so it may reflect a read error. The chain has TRBV6-1 and TRBJ1-4; D possibly corresponds to TRBD1 (6 bases). This CDR3 contains 16 residues. Germline CDR1 reads MNHNS; CDR2 reads SASEGT. For the CDR3, the DNA is TGTGCCAGCAATGAACCCTGGACAGCAACTAATGAAAAACTGTTTTTT. This sequence encodes CASNEPWTATNEKLFF.

The J gene is TRBJ2-1, the V gene TRBV10-3; 12 bases map to TRBD1. V lost 5 bases to trimming and J lost 7 bases; unmatched junction nucleotides: 3. CDR1 is ENHRY and CDR2 is SYGVKD in the germline V gene. This CDR3 has 14 residues. This CDR3 is CAISRDRGLNEQFF. The CDR3 DNA reads as TGTGCCATCAGTCGGGACAGGGGGCTTAATGAGCAGTTCTTC.

This clone was counted once. This chain uses TRBV7-2 with TRBJ2-7; D is unresolved. There are 14 residues in the CDR3. CDR1 is SGHTA, CDR2 FQGNSA, per germline. V lost 0 bases and J lost 6, with 12 bases in between. In nucleotides, the CDR3 is TGTGCCAGCAGCTTAGCGCGAACAGCCGGCGAGCAGTACTTC. Protein product: CASSLARTAGEQYF.

In its sample, this clone was seen many times. The chain joins TRBV7-2 to TRBJ1-4, with 8 bases identical to TRBD1. CDR3 size: 15 residues. Per the germline V gene, CDR1 is SGHTA and CDR2 is FQGNSA. Unmatched junction bases numbered 8, after V lost 6 bases and J lost 5 bases. As DNA, the CDR3 is TGTGCCAGCAGTCGTCAGGGGGCGAACAATGAAAAACTGTTTTTT. This translates into CASSRQGANNEKLFF.

This rearrangement joins TRBV29-1 to TRBJ1-1; D might be TRBD1 (5 bases). The germline CDR1 and CDR2 sequences are SQVTM and ANQGSEA. V lost 6 bases to trimming and J lost 4 bases, with 12 bases between them. The CDR3 has 12 amino acids. CDR3 region: CSVGVLGTEAFF. The CDR3 DNA sequence: TGCAGCGTAGGGGTTTTAGGCACTGAAGCTTTCTTT.

The V gene is TRBV6-5, the J gene TRBJ1-1, with D possibly matching TRBD1 (6 bases). This CDR3 comprises 13 residues. Germline V gene lookup returns CDR1 MNHEY and CDR2 SVGAGI. V was trimmed by 5 bases and J by 3 bases, leaving 10 bases between them. The chain's CDR3 is CASSRGGDTEAFF. The CDR3 region has the DNA TGTGCCAGCAGTAGGGGGGGTGACACTGAAGCTTTCTTT.

The chain is built from TRBV6-4 and TRBJ1-4; D is unresolved. The CDR3 runs to 13 residues. Trimming took off 4 bases at V and 10 bases at J, with 13 bases between the two ends. Germline-derived CDR1 and CDR2 are MRHNA and SNTAGT. CDR3 residues: CASSGQPRGKLFF. In nucleotides, the CDR3 is TGTGCCAGCAGTGGGCAGCCTCGGGGAAAACTGTTTTTT.